One sample yielded the 24 T cell receptor beta chains listed below, sequenced in a study of tumor-infiltrating lymphocytes in primary liver carcinoma. Unsorted bulk tissue (roughly 19-31 mg) underwent RNA and DNA co-extraction. The authors made TCR beta cDNA from 500 ng total RNA with a constant-region primer. Libraries covering TCR beta were generated through three nested multiplex PCR rounds (using a slightly modified ARM-PCR). In the first two PCR rounds, TRBV1-TRBV30 forward primers were paired with a C-beta reverse primer, and each round lasted roughly 10 cycles. MiXCR, run by TCRdb on the multiplex PCR reads, gives a single entry per CDR3 protein. The sample yields around 35,000 distinct CDR3 sequences, roughly 73% seen once. Sequencing used tumor-adjacent normal liver tissue. These receptors were obtained from a man aged 40-50 years with primary liver carcinoma and hepatitis B virus infection.

Note on this clonotype: This CDR3 is missing its conserved last phenylalanine or tryptophan, likely due to a read error. The chain carries TRBV6-1 and TRBJ1-1, with 11 bases identical to TRBD1. This CDR3 region has 17 residues. CDR1 and CDR2 (germline): MNHNS, SASEGT. DNA for the CDR3: TGTACCAGCAGTGAAGGTGAAGGACAGGGGGCTAACACTGAAGCTTTCTTA. The encoded protein is CTSSEGEGQGANTEAFL.

As concerns this clonotype: The CDR3 end shows no conserved phenylalanine or tryptophan, and so a read error is likely. The CDR3 bases are TGTGCCATCAGTGAGGGGGTCTCTGGGGCCAACGTCCTGACTTAC. The encoded protein is CAISEGVSGANVLTY. The J gene is TRBJ2-6, the V gene TRBV10-3; D remains ambiguous. Germline V CDR1 and CDR2: ENHRY, SYGVKD. Trimming left V 2 bases short and J 0 bases short, with 5 bases between. This CDR3 region has 15 residues.

A remark on this clonotype: Mismatch with germline at one junction end may stem from a read error. The DNA for the CDR3 is TGTGTCAGCAGGACTAGCGGGAGCACAGATACTCAGTATTTT. Translated, it gives CVSRTSGSTDTQYF. This sequence joins TRBV6-6 and TRBJ2-3; 13 bases line up with TRBD2. The CDR3 runs to 14 residues. Germline V gives CDR1 MNHNY, CDR2 SVGAGI (reference sequence).

About this clonotype: An end of the junction differs from the germline gene, which may be a read error. The chain is built from TRBV6-1 and TRBJ2-2; 10 bases match TRBD2. The CDR3 consists of 15 residues. Germline V lookup: CDR1 MNHNS, CDR2 SASEGT. The DNA for the CDR3 is TGTGCCAGCAGTCCCCTAGCGGGAGAAACCCGGGAGCTGCTTTTT. Translating gives CASSPLAGETRELLF.

With regard to this clonotype: At one of its ends the junction is not consistent with the germline gene, which may arise from a read error. This sequence joins TRBV7-9 and TRBJ2-5, with D perhaps matching TRBD1 or TRBD2 (5 bases each). Germline values: CDR1 SEHNR, CDR2 FQNEAQ (reference sequence). The CDR3 loop spans 14 amino acids. The CDR3 nucleotides are TGTGCCAGCAGCCGCGGGCGGGTGGGGGAGAGCCAGTACTTC. Its protein is CASSRGRVGESQYF.

This clonotype was seen only a few times. This chain joins TRBV5-1 and TRBJ2-2; D might be TRBD2 (5 bases). Trimming pared 2 bases from V and 0 bases from J, leaving 17 bases between. The CDR3 covers 18 residues. The germline V gene encodes CDR1 SGHRS and CDR2 YFSETQ. The CDR3 DNA sequence: TGCGCCAGCAGCTTAACTAGTCTTGAACGGGCGAACACCGGGGAGCTGTTTTTT. It codes for CASSLTSLERANTGELFF. Drawing the rest from reference TRBV5-1 and TRBJ2-2, the complete variable domain is KAGVTQTPRYLIKTRGQQVTLSCSPISGHRSVSWYQQTPGQGLQFLFEYFSETQRNKGNFPGRFSGRQFSNSRSEMNVSTLELGDSALYLCASSLTSLERANTGELFFGEGSRLTVL.

The table lists this clonotype with a count of one. The chain carries TRBV29-1 and TRBJ2-5, with 7 bases fitting TRBD1. The CDR3 totals 11 residues. Germline CDR1 is SQVTM and CDR2 is ANQGSEA. The CDR3 sequence: CVGNSGGTQYF. CDR3 bases: TGCGTGGGAAATTCAGGGGGGACCCAGTACTTC.

The chain carries TRBV28 and TRBJ2-7; tentative D call: TRBD1 (5 bases). V lost 10 bases to trimming and J lost 6 bases, with 25 bases between them. CDR3 length: 15 amino acids. Germline V lookup: CDR1 MDHEN, CDR2 SYDVKM. CDR3 coding DNA: TGTGCCAACTGTTTATGGGGCCGGAACATGGTCGAGCAGTACTTC. Its protein product is CANCLWGRNMVEQYF.

Concerning this clonotype: The junction does not match germline at one end; this may be a read error. This chain connects TRBV6-2 or TRBV6-3 to TRBJ2-3; possibly TRBD1 for D (6 bases). CDR1 and CDR2 (germline): MNHEY, SVGEGT. The CDR3 runs 15 residues. The DNA of the CDR3 is TGTACCAGCAGCCGATCCCCGGACAGCACAGATAGGCAGTATTTT. Its translation is CTSSRSPDSTDRQYF.

This clonotype has more than one count but fewer than ten. The gene calls are TRBV11-1 and TRBJ2-4; a weak D match, TRBD2 (5 bases). Germline V CDR1 and CDR2: SGHAT, FQDESV (reference sequence). The CDR3 has 17 residues. Trimming cost V 5 bases and J 2 bases, with 19 bases left between them. The chain's CDR3 is CASSLPETNGTKNIQYF. DNA for the CDR3: TGTGCCAGCAGCCTTCCCGAGACTAACGGGACCAAAAACATTCAGTACTTC.

In regard to this clonotype: An end of the junction does not agree with germline; a read error may underlie this. CDR3 amino acids: CASSLSSVGHERFF. In nucleotides, the CDR3 is TGTGCTAGCAGCTTGTCTAGCGTTGGCCATGAGCGGTTCTTC. This chain links TRBV11-2 with TRBJ2-1; possibly TRBD2 for D (6 bases). Germline V gene lookup returns CDR1 SGHAT and CDR2 FQNNGV. The CDR3 covers 14 residues.

This clonotype was counted between two and nine times. The V call is TRBV3-1, the J call TRBJ2-3, with D possibly matching TRBD2 (5 bases). This CDR3 region has 16 residues. The V and J ends lost 4 bases and 2 bases respectively, with 16 bases between them. Germline loops: CDR1 LGHDT, CDR2 YNNKEL (reference sequence). CDR3 amino acids: CASSPPQRTDTDTQYF. CDR3 bases: TGTGCCAGCAGCCCCCCTCAGCGGACTGACACAGATACGCAGTATTTT.

This clonotype has just one count. The CDR3 ends on some other residue instead of the conserved phenylalanine or tryptophan, so this is likely a read error. This chain joins TRBV6-5 and TRBJ1-6; D is possibly TRBD1 (5 bases). Per the germline V gene, CDR1 is MNHEY and CDR2 is SVGAGI. This CDR3 contains 14 residues. V was shortened by 8 bases and J by 7 bases, with 15 bases between the two germline ends. CDR3 coding DNA: TGTGCCAGCGGTCGTGAGGACACAAATTCACCCCTCCACTTA. Residues: CASGREDTNSPLHL.

This clonotype was recorded many times. The rearrangement uses TRBV24-1 and TRBJ2-7; D tentatively reads TRBD1 or TRBD2 (5 bases each). V was clipped by 3 bases and J by 6 bases, with 5 bases between them. This CDR3 spans 11 amino acids. Germline assignment: CDR1 KGHDR and CDR2 SFDVKD. CDR3 nucleotides: TGTGCCACCAGTGATGGGGGCGAGCAGTACTTC. This sequence encodes CATSDGGEQYF.

The chain employs TRBV12-3 or TRBV12-4 and TRBJ1-5, with a tentative D call TRBD1 (5 bases). This CDR3 has 15 residues. Trimming took 7 bases from V and 15 from J, leaving 28 bases between them. Here the CDR3 DNA reads TGTGCCAGCATGCGGGGCACCGCAATAAATCAGTTCCGGCATTTT. It translates to CASMRGTAINQFRHF.

By sample share, this clonotype is medium-sized. This chain links TRBV6-1 with TRBJ1-2; D not resolved. Germline V lookup: CDR1 MNHNS, CDR2 SASEGT. This CDR3 is built from 11 residues. V lost 7 bases to trimming and J lost 6 bases, with 9 bases between them. The CDR3 sequence: CASIRENGYTF. The CDR3 DNA reads as TGTGCCAGCATTCGGGAAAATGGCTACACCTTC.

The table lists this clonotype with many counts. The genes are TRBV14 and TRBJ2-5; D is unclear. Trimming stripped 4 bases from V and 2 bases from J, with 14 bases between. Germline CDR1 and CDR2: SGHDN and FVKESK. The CDR3 sequence is 15 residues long. Here the CDR3 reads CASSPRKVAQETQYF. The CDR3 DNA sequence: TGTGCCAGCAGCCCCAGGAAAGTGGCACAAGAGACCCAGTACTTC.

This clonotype has just one count. The conserved phenylalanine or tryptophan is not found at the CDR3 terminus, so this likely reflects a read error. The DNA is omitted, as the CDR3 cannot be located on it reliably, and the CDR3 follows TCRdb's listing. The chain carries TRBV7-9 and TRBJ1-2. Per the germline V gene, CDR1 is SEHNR and CDR2 is FQNEAQ (reference sequence). 14 amino acids form the CDR3, both terminal residues included. The chain's CDR3 is CVGSTSGGELGCTS.

In the case of this clonotype: A read error is likely, as this CDR3 ends without the conserved phenylalanine or tryptophan. The chain employs TRBV6-1 and TRBJ2-3, with a weak D call TRBD2 (7 bases). CDR3 size: 15 residues. Per germline, CDR1 MNHNS and CDR2 SASEGT. The DNA for the CDR3 is TGTGCCAGCAGTGAAGGGCAGCGGGACACAGAAACGCAGTATGTT. Protein sequence: CASSEGQRDTETQYV.

A note on this clonotype: The junction differs from germline at one of its ends, possibly a read error. The DNA of the CDR3 is TGTACCAGGAGTTTCGAGGTACCCTACGAGCAGTACTTC. Encoded protein: CTRSFEVPYEQYF. The chain uses TRBV6-2 or TRBV6-3 and TRBJ2-7, with D uncertain. The CDR3 length is 13 residues. Germline CDR1 reads MNHEY; CDR2 reads SVGEGT.

Of note for this clonotype: The junction does not match germline at one end; this may be a read error. The chain carries TRBV11-2 and TRBJ2-5; D gene unclear. CDR3 length: 15 residues. Germline V gives CDR1 SGHAT, CDR2 FQNNGV. The CDR3 coding sequence is TGTGCCTGCAGTCCCGTCGGGCAAGTCCCAGAGACCCAGTACTTC. Protein: CACSPVGQVPETQYF. Based on the CDR3 plus reference TRBV11-2 and TRBJ2-5, the full variable domain is EAGVAQSPRYKIIEKRQSVAFWCNPISGHATLYWYQQILGQGPKLLIQFQNNGVVDDSQLPKDRFSAERLKGVDSTLKIQPAKLEDSAVYLCACSPVGQVPETQYFGPGTRLLVL.

In the case of this clonotype: A junction end diverges from the germline sequence, so it may reflect a read error. The chain combines TRBV5-4 with TRBJ2-3, with 9 nucleotides matching TRBD2. The CDR3 loop spans 16 amino acids. CDR1 SGHNT and CDR2 YYREEE come from the germline V gene (reference sequence). The CDR3 sequence: CASSLLAGGLTDTRYF. The CDR3 DNA is TGTGCCAGCAGCCTGCTCGCGGGAGGGCTCACAGATACGCGGTATTTT.

Points on this clonotype: The junction differs from germline at one of its ends, possibly a read error. The chain uses TRBV28 and TRBJ1-5, with a weak D call TRBD1 (6 bases). The CDR3 loop spans 14 amino acids. The germline V gene has CDR1 MDHEN and CDR2 SYDVKM. The CDR3 spells CGSSLQGECQPQHF. The CDR3 bases are TGTGGCAGCAGCCTACAGGGAGAGTGTCAGCCCCAGCATTTT.

On this clonotype: At one of its ends the junction is not consistent with the germline gene, which may arise from a read error. The chain couples TRBV6-1 to TRBJ1-2; no definite D call. The CDR3 length is 16 residues. Looked up from germline, CDR1 is MNHNS and CDR2 is SASEGT. For the CDR3, the DNA is TGTGCGAGCAGTGAGACGGCCCCCTGGGCTAACTATGACTACACCTTC. Its protein is CASSETAPWANYDYTF.